This T cell receptor beta chain originates from a study of blood T cell repertoires in COVID-19. Measured with immunoSEQ multiplex PCR; TCRdb has only the in-frame clones, and not every one. The sample records about 250,000 clones, roughly nine tenths being singletons. V was cut by 5 bases and J by 2 bases, with 28 bases left in between. This CDR3 contains 20 residues. Germline lookup yields CDR1 MNHEY and CDR2 SMNVEV (reference sequence). Sequenced sample: peripheral blood. The V call is TRBV27, the J call TRBJ1-5; perhaps TRBD1 as D (6 bases). The sequence derives from a man between 18 and 35 years old with active or convalescent COVID-19. For the CDR3, the DNA is TGTGCCAGCAGTCGATCAACAGGGTTTGGGCCTTCTAGGGGCAATCAGCCCCAGCATTTT. It translates to CASSRSTGFGPSRGNQPQHF.